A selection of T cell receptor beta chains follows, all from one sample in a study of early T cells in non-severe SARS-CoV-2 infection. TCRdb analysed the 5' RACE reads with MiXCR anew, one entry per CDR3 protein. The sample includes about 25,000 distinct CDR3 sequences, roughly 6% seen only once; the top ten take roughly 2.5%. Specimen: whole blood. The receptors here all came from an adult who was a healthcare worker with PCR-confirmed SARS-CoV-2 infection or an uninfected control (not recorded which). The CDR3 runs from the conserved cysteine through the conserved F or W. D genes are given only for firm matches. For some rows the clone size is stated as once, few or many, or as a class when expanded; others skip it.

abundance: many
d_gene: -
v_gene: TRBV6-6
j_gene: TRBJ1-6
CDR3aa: CASSRPGAPLHF
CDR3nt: TGTGCCAGCAGTCGCCCCGGGGCACCCCTCCACTTT

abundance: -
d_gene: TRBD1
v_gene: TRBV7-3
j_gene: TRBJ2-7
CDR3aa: CASSPSTGGTGEQYF
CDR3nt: TGTGCCAGCAGCCCCTCGACAGGGGGTACGGGGGAGCAGTACTTC

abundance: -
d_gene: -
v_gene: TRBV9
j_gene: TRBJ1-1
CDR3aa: CANSANAGGWTEAFF
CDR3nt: TGTGCCAACAGCGCCAACGCGGGGGGCTGGACTGAAGCTTTCTTT

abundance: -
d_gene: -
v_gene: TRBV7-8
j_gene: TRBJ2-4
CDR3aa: CASSLGGASQYF
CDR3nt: TGTGCCAGCAGCTTAGGAGGGGCTTCACAGTACTTC

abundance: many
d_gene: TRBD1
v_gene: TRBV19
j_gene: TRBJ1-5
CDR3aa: CASSPGGGQPQHF
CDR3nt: TGTGCCAGTAGTCCAGGGGGCGGACAGCCCCAGCATTTT

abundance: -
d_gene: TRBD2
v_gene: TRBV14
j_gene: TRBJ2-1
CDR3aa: CASSQPLGGDYNEQFF
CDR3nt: TGTGCCAGCAGCCAACCCCTGGGGGGGGACTACAATGAGCAGTTCTTC

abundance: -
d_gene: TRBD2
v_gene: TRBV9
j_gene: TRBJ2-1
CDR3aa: CASSVTSGGINNEQFF
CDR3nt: TGTGCCAGCAGCGTAACTAGCGGGGGGATTAACAATGAGCAGTTCTTC

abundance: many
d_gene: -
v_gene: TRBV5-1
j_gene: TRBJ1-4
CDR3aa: CASSLGRASTNEKLFF
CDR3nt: TGCGCCAGCAGCTTGGGGCGGGCCTCAACTAATGAAAAACTGTTTTTT

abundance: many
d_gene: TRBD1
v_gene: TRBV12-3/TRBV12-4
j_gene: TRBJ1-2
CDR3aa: CASSPGTGETYGYTF
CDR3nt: TGTGCCAGCAGTCCCGGGACAGGGGAGACCTATGGCTACACCTTC

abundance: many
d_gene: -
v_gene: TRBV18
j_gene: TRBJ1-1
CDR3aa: CASSPSGVFSTEAFF
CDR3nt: TGTGCCAGCTCACCGTCAGGGGTTTTTAGCACTGAAGCTTTCTTT

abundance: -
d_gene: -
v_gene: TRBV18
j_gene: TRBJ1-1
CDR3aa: CASSPSSTGTKNTEAFF
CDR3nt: TGTGCCAGCTCACCTTCGAGCACCGGGACTAAGAACACTGAAGCTTTCTTT

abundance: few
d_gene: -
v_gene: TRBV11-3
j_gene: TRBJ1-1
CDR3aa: CASSFSGNTEAFF
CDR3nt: TGTGCCAGCAGCTTCTCGGGGAACACTGAAGCTTTCTTT

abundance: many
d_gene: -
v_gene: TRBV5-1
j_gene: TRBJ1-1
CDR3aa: CASSPGKTNTEAFF
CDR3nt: TGCGCCAGCAGCCCTGGGAAAACGAACACTGAAGCTTTCTTT

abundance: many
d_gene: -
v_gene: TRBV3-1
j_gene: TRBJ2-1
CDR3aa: CASSTRGEQFF
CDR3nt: TGTGCCAGCAGCACGAGGGGGGAGCAGTTCTTC

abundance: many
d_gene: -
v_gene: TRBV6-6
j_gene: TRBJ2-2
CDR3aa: CASRGPTGELFF
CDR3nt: TGTGCCAGCAGGGGGCCCACCGGGGAGCTGTTTTTT

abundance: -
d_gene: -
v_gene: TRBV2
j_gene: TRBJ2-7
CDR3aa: CASSDGFPEQYF
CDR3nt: TGTGCCAGCAGTGACGGGTTCCCTGAGCAGTACTTC

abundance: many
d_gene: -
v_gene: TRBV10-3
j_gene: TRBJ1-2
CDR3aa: CAISESPRNYGYTF
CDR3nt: TGTGCCATCAGTGAGTCCCCCAGGAACTATGGCTACACCTTC

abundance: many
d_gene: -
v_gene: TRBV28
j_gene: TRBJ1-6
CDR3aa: CASSETGYSPLHF
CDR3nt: TGTGCCAGCAGCGAAACAGGGTATTCACCCCTCCACTTT

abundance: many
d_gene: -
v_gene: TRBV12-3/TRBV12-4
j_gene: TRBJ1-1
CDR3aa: CASSLAGRNTEAFF
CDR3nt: TGTGCCAGCAGTTTGGCGGGGAGGAACACTGAAGCTTTCTTT

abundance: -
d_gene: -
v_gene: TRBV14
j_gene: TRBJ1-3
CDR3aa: CASSHGNTIYF
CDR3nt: TGTGCCAGCAGCCATGGGAACACCATATATTTT

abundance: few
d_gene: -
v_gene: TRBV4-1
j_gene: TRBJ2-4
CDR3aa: CASSHTPEDAKNIQYF
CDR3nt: TGCGCCAGCAGCCATACCCCGGAGGATGCCAAAAACATTCAGTACTTC

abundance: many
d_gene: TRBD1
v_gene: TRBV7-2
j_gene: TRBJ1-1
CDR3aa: CASSSRTGGSTEAFF
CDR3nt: TGTGCCAGCAGTTCGCGGACAGGGGGGAGCACTGAAGCTTTCTTT

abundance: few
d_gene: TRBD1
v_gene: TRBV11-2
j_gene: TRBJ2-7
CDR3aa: CASSLVGTGTSYEQYF
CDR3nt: TGTGCCAGCAGCTTAGTGGGGACAGGTACTTCCTACGAGCAGTACTTC

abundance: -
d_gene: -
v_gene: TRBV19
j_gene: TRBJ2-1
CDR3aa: CASSTAHGRDEQFF
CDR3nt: TGTGCCAGTAGTACCGCCCACGGCCGGGATGAGCAGTTCTTC

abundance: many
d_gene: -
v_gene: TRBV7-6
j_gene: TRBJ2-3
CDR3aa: CASSFHGDSRIATSTDTQYF
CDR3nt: TGTGCCAGCAGCTTCCACGGGGACTCACGGATTGCGACTAGCACAGATACGCAGTATTTT

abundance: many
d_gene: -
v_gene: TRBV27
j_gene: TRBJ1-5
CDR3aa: CASSFLSDNQPQHF
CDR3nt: TGTGCCAGCAGTTTTCTTAGCGACAATCAGCCCCAGCATTTT

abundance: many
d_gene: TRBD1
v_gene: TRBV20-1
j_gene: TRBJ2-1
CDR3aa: CSARDGGTADNEQFF
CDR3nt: TGCAGTGCTAGAGATGGTGGGACAGCCGACAATGAGCAGTTCTTC

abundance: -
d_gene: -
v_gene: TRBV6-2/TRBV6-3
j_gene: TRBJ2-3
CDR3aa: CASSRRQETTDTQYF
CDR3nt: TGTGCCAGCAGTCGCAGACAGGAGACCACAGATACGCAGTATTTT

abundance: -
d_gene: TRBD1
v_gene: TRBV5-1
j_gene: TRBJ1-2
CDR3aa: CASSLEPGQILNGYTF
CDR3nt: TGCGCCAGCAGCTTGGAACCGGGACAGATTCTTAATGGCTACACCTTC

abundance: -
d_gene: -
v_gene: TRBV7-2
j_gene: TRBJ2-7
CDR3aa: CASSRAAGPSSYEQYF
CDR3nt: TGTGCCAGCAGCCGGGCCGCAGGGCCTAGCTCCTACGAGCAGTACTTC

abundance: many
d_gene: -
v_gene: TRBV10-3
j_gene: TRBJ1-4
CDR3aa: CAISGEVYEKLFF
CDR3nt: TGTGCCATCAGCGGGGAGGTTTACGAAAAACTGTTTTTT

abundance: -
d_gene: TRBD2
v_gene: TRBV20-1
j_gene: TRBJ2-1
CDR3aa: CSNQGLAGYNEQFF
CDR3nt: TGCAGTAACCAGGGCCTAGCGGGATACAATGAGCAGTTCTTC

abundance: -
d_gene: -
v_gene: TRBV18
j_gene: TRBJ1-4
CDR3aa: CASSPGVTNEKLFF
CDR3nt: TGTGCCAGCTCACCGGGAGTCACTAATGAAAAACTGTTTTTT

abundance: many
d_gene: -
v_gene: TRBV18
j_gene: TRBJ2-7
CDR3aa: CASSPGRSSAYEQYF
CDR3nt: TGTGCCAGCTCACCAGGTCGGTCAAGCGCCTACGAGCAGTACTTC

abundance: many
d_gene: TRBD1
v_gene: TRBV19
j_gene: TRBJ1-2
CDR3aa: CASSPHRGFRGYTF
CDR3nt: TGTGCCAGTAGTCCGCACAGGGGGTTCCGGGGCTACACCTTC

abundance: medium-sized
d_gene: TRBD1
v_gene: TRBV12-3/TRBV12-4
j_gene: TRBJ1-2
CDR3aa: CASSRTPGGTNYGYTF
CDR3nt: TGTGCCAGCAGCAGGACTCCAGGGGGAACAAACTATGGCTACACCTTC

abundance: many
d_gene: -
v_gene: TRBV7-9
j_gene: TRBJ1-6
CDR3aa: CASSHESGPGGNSPLHF
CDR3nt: TGTGCCAGCAGCCATGAGAGTGGCCCAGGCGGTAATTCACCCCTCCACTTT

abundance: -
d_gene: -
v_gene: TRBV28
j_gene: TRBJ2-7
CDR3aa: CASRTTSSYEQYF
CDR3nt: TGTGCCAGCAGGACTACCTCCTCCTACGAGCAGTACTTC

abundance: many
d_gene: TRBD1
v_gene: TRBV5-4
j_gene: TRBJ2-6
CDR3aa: CASSLGLGGASGANVLTF
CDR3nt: TGTGCCAGCAGCTTGGGGTTAGGGGGCGCCTCTGGGGCCAACGTCCTGACTTTC

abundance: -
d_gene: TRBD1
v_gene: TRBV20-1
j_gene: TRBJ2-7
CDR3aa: CSAGQGEPYEQYF
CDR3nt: TGCAGTGCCGGACAGGGGGAGCCCTACGAGCAGTACTTC

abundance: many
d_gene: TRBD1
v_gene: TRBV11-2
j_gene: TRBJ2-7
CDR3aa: CASSRDRGDEQYF
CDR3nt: TGTGCCAGCAGCCGGGACAGGGGTGACGAGCAGTACTTC

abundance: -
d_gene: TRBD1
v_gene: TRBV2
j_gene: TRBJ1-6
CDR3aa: CASRPGTGKHSPLHF
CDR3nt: TGTGCCAGCAGACCTGGGACAGGGAAGCATTCACCCCTCCACTTT

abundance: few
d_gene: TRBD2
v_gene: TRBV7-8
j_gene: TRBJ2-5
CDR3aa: CASSHPRGGQETQYF
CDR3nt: TGTGCCAGCAGCCACCCCCGGGGGGGGCAAGAGACCCAGTACTTC

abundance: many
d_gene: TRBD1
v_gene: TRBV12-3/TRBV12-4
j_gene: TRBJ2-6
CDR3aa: CASSFTGTGTRGANVLTF
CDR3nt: TGTGCCAGCAGTTTTACCGGGACAGGGACAAGAGGGGCCAACGTCCTGACTTTC

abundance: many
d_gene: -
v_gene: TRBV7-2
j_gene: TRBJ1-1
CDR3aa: CASSLVPLNTEAFF
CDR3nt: TGTGCCAGCAGCTTAGTCCCGCTGAACACTGAAGCTTTCTTT

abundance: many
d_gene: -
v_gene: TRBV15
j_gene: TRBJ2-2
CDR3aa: CATSRDHRDLNTGELFF
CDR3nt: TGTGCCACCAGCAGAGATCACCGGGACCTAAACACCGGGGAGCTGTTTTTT

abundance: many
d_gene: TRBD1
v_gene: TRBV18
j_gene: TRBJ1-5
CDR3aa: CASSPGLGQAEGQPQHF
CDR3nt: TGTGCCAGCTCACCAGGTTTAGGACAGGCCGAGGGTCAGCCCCAGCATTTT

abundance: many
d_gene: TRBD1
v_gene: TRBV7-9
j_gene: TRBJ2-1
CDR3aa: CASSRTGGAEQFF
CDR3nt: TGTGCCAGCAGCAGGACAGGGGGTGCTGAGCAGTTCTTC

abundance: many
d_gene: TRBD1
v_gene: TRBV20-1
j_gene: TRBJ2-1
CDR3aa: CSARDPGGSYNEQFF
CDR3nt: TGCAGTGCTAGAGATCCAGGGGGCTCCTACAATGAGCAGTTCTTC

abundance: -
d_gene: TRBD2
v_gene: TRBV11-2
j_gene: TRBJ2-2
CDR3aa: CASSPSGGARAGELFF
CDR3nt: TGTGCCAGCAGCCCAAGCGGGGGGGCCCGCGCCGGGGAGCTGTTTTTT